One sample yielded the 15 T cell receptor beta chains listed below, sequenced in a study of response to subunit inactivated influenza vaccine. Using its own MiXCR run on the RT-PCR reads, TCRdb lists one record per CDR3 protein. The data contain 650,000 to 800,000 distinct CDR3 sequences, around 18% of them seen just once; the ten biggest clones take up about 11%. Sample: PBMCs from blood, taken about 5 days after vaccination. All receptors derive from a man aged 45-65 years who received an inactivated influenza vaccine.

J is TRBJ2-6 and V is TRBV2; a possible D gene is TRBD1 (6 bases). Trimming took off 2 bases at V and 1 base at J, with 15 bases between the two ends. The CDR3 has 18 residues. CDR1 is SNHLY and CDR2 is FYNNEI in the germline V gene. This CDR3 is CASSEWGPPFSGANVLTF. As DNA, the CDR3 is TGTGCCAGCAGTGAATGGGGGCCCCCTTTTTCTGGGGCCAACGTCCTGACTTTC.

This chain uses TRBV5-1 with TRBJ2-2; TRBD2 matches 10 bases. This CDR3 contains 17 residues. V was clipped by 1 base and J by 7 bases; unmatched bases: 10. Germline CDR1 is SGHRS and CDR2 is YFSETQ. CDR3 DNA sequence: TGCGCCAGCAGCTTGTCTCGAGCGGGGGGGCTCCACGGGGAGCTGTTTTTT. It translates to CASSLSRAGGLHGELFF.

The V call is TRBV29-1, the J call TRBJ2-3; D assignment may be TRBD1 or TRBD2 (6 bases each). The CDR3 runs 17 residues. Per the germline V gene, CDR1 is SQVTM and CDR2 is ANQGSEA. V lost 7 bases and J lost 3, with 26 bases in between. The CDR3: CSAGERTASRWTDTQYF. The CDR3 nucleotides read TGCAGCGCGGGGGAAAGGACAGCTAGCAGGTGGACAGATACGCAGTATTTT.

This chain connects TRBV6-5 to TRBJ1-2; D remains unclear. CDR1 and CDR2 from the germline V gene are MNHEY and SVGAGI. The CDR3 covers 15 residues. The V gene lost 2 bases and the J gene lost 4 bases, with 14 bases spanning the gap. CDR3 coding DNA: TGTGCCAGCAGTTACGGGGTCGGTGGAGGCTATGGCTACACCTTC. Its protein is CASSYGVGGGYGYTF.

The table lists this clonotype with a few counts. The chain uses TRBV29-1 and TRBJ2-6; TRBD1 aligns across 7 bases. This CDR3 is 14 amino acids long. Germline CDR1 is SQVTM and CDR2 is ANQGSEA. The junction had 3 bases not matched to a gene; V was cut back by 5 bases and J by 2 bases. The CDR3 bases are TGCAGCGTTACTACAGGGGCTGGGGCCAACGTCCTGACTTTC. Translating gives CSVTTGAGANVLTF.

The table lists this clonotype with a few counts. The CDR3 coding sequence is TGTGCCAGCTCACCACGGGGTAGCGCGCTCACCGGGGAGCTGTTTTTT. Translation gives CASSPRGSALTGELFF. V and J are TRBV18 and TRBJ2-2; maybe TRBD2 (5 bases). The V gene's germline CDR1 is KGHSH and CDR2 LQKENI. The V gene lost 1 base and the J gene lost 4 bases, with 13 bases spanning the gap. There are 16 residues in the CDR3.

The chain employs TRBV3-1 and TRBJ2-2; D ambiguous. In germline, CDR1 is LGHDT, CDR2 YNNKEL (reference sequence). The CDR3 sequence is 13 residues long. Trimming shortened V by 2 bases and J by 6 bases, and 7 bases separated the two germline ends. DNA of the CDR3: TGTGCCAGCAGCCAATGGCCTGCCGGGGAGCTGTTTTTT. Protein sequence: CASSQWPAGELFF.

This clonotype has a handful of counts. The CDR3, as DNA: TGCAGTGCTAGATCCGGATCGGCGGAGACCCAGTACTTC. Encoded protein: CSARSGSAETQYF. The chain combines TRBV20-1 with TRBJ2-5; D call uncertain. Trimming took 2 bases from V and 5 from J, leaving 12 bases between them. CDR3 size: 13 residues. The germline gives CDR1 DFQATT, CDR2 SNEGSKA (reference sequence).

CDR3 nucleotide sequence: TGTGCCAGCAGTTCCGGGACTAGGGGTGAGACCCAGTACTTC. The encoded protein is CASSSGTRGETQYF. This rearrangement joins TRBV27 to TRBJ2-5; 8 bases map to TRBD2. Per germline, CDR1 MNHEY and CDR2 SMNVEV (reference sequence). The V segment lost 4 bases and the J segment 5 bases; nucleotides outside the gene matches: 6. The CDR3 extends over 14 amino acids.

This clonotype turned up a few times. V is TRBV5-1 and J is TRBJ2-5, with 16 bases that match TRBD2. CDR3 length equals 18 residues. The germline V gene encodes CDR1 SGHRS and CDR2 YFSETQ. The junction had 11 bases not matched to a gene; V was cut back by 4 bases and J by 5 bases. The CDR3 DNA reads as TGCGCCAGCAGCGTAGGGACTAGCGGGGGGGCCCGCTCTGAGACCCAGTACTTC. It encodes CASSVGTSGGARSETQYF.

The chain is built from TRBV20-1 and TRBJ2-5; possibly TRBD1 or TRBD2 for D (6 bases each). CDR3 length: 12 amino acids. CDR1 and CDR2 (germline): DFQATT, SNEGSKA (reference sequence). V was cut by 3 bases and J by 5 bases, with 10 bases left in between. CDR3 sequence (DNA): TGCAGTGCTAGGGGGGGCGATGAGACCCAGTACTTC. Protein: CSARGGDETQYF.

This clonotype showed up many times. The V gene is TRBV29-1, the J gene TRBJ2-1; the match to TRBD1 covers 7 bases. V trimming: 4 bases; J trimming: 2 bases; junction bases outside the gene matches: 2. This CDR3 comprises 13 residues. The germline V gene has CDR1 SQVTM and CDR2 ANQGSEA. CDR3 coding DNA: TGCAGCGTTGGCAGGGGGACCTACAATGAGCAGTTCTTC. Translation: CSVGRGTYNEQFF.

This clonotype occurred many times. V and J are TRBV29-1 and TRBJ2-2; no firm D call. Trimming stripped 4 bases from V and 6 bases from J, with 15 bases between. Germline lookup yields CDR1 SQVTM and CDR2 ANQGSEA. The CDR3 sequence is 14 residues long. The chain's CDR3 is CSVAVAAKAGELFF. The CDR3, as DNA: TGCAGCGTTGCGGTGGCCGCCAAGGCCGGGGAGCTGTTTTTT.

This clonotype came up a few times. The CDR3, as DNA: TGCAGCGTTGAGGGGAATAACTACGAGCAGTACTTC. It specifies CSVEGNNYEQYF. The rearrangement links TRBV29-1 to TRBJ2-7; D uncertain. Trimming removed 3 bases at V and 3 bases at J, with 9 bases between. The CDR3 extends over 12 amino acids. Germline V gives CDR1 SQVTM, CDR2 ANQGSEA.

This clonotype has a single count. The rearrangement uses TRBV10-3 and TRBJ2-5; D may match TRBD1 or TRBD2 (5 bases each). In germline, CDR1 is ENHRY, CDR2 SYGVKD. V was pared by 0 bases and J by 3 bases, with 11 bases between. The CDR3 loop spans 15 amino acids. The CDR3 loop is CAISESMGTEETQYF. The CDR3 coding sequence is TGTGCCATCAGTGAGTCGATGGGGACGGAAGAGACCCAGTACTTC.